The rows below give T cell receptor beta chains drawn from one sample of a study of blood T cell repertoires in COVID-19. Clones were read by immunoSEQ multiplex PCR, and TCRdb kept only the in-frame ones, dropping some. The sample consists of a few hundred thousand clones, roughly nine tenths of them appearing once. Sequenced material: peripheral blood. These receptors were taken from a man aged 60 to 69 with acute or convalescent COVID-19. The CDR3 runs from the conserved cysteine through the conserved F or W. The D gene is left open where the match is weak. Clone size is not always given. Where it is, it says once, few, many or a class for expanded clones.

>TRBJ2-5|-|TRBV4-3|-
CASSQVSTDHQETQYF
TGCGCCAGCAGCCAAGTGTCGACAGACCACCAAGAGACCCAGTACTTC
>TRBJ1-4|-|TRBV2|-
CASSERRLNEKLFF
TGTGCCAGCAGTGAGCGGCGCCTTAATGAAAAACTGTTTTTT
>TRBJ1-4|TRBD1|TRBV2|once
CASSRTGGSNEKLFF
TGTGCCAGCAGTCGAACAGGGGGATCTAATGAAAAACTGTTTTTT
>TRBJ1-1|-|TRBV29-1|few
CSVGQSNTEAFF
TGCAGCGTAGGACAGTCGAACACTGAAGCTTTCTTT
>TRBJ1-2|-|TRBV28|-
CASSFVGGAGRLGYTF
TGTGCCAGCAGCTTTGTGGGAGGGGCAGGGCGTCTTGGCTACACCTTC
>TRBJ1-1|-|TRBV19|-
CASSILTRGEGHTEAFF
TGTGCCAGTAGTATTTTAACCAGGGGAGAAGGCCACACTGAAGCTTTCTTT
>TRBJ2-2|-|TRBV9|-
CASSVAPGGELFF
TGTGCCAGCAGCGTAGCTCCCGGCGGGGAGCTGTTTTTT
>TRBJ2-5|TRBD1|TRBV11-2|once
CASSLGDRGETQYF
TGTGCCAGCAGCTTAGGTGACAGGGGAGAGACCCAGTACTTC
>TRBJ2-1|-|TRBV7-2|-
CASSGRTTVYEQFF
TGTGCCAGCAGCGGAAGGACTACGGTCTATGAGCAGTTCTTC
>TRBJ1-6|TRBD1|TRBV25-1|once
CASSEYVPGGVGSPLHF
TGTGCCAGCAGTGAATACGTTCCAGGGGGCGTAGGTTCACCCCTCCACTTT
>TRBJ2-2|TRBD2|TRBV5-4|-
CASSPLGGALARHAGELFF
TGTGCCAGCAGCCCCCTCGGGGGGGCGCTAGCACGTCACGCCGGGGAGCTGTTTTTT
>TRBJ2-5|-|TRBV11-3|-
CASSTGLLGETQYF
TGTGCCAGCAGCACAGGGCTGCTGGGGGAGACCCAGTACTTC
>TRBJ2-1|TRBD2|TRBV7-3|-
CASSFGGRGDEQFF
TGTGCCAGCAGCTTTGGCGGGAGAGGAGATGAGCAGTTCTTC
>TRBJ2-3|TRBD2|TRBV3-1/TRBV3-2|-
CASSQDRAGGTDTQYF
TGTGCCAGCAGCCAAGATAGAGCGGGAGGCACAGATACGCAGTATTTT
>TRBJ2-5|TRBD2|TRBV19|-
CASTMGLAGAETQYF
TGTGCCAGTACCATGGGGCTAGCGGGAGCGGAGACCCAGTACTTC
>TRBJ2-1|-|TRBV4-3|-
CASSLPGRSRGQFF
TGCGCCAGCAGCCTCCCTGGTAGGTCCAGGGGGCAGTTCTTC